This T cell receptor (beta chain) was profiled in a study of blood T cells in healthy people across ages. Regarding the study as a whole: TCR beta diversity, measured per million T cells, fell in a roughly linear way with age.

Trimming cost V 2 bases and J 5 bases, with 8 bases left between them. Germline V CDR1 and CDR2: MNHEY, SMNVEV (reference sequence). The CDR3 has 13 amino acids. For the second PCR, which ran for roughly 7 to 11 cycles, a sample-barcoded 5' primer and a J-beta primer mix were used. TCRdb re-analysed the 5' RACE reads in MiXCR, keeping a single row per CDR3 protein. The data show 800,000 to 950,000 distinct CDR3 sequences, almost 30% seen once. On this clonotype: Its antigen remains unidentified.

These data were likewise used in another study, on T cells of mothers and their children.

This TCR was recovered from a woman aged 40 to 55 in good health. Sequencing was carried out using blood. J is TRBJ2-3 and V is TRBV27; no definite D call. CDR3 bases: TGTGCCAGCAGTTTACCCGGATTAGATACGCAGTATTTT. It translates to CASSLPGLDTQYF.